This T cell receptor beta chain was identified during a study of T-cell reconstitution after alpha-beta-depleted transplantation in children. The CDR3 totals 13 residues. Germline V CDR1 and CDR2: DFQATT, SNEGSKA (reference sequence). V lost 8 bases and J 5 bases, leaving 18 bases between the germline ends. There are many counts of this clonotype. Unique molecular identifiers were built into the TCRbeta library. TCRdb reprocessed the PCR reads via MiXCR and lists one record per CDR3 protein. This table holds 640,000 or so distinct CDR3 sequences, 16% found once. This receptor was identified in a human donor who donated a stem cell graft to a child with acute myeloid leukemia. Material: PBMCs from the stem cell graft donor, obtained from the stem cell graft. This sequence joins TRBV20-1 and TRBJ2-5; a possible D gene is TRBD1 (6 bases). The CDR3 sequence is CSPYFQGKETQYF. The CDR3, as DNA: TGCAGTCCTTATTTTCAGGGGAAGGAGACCCAGTACTTC.